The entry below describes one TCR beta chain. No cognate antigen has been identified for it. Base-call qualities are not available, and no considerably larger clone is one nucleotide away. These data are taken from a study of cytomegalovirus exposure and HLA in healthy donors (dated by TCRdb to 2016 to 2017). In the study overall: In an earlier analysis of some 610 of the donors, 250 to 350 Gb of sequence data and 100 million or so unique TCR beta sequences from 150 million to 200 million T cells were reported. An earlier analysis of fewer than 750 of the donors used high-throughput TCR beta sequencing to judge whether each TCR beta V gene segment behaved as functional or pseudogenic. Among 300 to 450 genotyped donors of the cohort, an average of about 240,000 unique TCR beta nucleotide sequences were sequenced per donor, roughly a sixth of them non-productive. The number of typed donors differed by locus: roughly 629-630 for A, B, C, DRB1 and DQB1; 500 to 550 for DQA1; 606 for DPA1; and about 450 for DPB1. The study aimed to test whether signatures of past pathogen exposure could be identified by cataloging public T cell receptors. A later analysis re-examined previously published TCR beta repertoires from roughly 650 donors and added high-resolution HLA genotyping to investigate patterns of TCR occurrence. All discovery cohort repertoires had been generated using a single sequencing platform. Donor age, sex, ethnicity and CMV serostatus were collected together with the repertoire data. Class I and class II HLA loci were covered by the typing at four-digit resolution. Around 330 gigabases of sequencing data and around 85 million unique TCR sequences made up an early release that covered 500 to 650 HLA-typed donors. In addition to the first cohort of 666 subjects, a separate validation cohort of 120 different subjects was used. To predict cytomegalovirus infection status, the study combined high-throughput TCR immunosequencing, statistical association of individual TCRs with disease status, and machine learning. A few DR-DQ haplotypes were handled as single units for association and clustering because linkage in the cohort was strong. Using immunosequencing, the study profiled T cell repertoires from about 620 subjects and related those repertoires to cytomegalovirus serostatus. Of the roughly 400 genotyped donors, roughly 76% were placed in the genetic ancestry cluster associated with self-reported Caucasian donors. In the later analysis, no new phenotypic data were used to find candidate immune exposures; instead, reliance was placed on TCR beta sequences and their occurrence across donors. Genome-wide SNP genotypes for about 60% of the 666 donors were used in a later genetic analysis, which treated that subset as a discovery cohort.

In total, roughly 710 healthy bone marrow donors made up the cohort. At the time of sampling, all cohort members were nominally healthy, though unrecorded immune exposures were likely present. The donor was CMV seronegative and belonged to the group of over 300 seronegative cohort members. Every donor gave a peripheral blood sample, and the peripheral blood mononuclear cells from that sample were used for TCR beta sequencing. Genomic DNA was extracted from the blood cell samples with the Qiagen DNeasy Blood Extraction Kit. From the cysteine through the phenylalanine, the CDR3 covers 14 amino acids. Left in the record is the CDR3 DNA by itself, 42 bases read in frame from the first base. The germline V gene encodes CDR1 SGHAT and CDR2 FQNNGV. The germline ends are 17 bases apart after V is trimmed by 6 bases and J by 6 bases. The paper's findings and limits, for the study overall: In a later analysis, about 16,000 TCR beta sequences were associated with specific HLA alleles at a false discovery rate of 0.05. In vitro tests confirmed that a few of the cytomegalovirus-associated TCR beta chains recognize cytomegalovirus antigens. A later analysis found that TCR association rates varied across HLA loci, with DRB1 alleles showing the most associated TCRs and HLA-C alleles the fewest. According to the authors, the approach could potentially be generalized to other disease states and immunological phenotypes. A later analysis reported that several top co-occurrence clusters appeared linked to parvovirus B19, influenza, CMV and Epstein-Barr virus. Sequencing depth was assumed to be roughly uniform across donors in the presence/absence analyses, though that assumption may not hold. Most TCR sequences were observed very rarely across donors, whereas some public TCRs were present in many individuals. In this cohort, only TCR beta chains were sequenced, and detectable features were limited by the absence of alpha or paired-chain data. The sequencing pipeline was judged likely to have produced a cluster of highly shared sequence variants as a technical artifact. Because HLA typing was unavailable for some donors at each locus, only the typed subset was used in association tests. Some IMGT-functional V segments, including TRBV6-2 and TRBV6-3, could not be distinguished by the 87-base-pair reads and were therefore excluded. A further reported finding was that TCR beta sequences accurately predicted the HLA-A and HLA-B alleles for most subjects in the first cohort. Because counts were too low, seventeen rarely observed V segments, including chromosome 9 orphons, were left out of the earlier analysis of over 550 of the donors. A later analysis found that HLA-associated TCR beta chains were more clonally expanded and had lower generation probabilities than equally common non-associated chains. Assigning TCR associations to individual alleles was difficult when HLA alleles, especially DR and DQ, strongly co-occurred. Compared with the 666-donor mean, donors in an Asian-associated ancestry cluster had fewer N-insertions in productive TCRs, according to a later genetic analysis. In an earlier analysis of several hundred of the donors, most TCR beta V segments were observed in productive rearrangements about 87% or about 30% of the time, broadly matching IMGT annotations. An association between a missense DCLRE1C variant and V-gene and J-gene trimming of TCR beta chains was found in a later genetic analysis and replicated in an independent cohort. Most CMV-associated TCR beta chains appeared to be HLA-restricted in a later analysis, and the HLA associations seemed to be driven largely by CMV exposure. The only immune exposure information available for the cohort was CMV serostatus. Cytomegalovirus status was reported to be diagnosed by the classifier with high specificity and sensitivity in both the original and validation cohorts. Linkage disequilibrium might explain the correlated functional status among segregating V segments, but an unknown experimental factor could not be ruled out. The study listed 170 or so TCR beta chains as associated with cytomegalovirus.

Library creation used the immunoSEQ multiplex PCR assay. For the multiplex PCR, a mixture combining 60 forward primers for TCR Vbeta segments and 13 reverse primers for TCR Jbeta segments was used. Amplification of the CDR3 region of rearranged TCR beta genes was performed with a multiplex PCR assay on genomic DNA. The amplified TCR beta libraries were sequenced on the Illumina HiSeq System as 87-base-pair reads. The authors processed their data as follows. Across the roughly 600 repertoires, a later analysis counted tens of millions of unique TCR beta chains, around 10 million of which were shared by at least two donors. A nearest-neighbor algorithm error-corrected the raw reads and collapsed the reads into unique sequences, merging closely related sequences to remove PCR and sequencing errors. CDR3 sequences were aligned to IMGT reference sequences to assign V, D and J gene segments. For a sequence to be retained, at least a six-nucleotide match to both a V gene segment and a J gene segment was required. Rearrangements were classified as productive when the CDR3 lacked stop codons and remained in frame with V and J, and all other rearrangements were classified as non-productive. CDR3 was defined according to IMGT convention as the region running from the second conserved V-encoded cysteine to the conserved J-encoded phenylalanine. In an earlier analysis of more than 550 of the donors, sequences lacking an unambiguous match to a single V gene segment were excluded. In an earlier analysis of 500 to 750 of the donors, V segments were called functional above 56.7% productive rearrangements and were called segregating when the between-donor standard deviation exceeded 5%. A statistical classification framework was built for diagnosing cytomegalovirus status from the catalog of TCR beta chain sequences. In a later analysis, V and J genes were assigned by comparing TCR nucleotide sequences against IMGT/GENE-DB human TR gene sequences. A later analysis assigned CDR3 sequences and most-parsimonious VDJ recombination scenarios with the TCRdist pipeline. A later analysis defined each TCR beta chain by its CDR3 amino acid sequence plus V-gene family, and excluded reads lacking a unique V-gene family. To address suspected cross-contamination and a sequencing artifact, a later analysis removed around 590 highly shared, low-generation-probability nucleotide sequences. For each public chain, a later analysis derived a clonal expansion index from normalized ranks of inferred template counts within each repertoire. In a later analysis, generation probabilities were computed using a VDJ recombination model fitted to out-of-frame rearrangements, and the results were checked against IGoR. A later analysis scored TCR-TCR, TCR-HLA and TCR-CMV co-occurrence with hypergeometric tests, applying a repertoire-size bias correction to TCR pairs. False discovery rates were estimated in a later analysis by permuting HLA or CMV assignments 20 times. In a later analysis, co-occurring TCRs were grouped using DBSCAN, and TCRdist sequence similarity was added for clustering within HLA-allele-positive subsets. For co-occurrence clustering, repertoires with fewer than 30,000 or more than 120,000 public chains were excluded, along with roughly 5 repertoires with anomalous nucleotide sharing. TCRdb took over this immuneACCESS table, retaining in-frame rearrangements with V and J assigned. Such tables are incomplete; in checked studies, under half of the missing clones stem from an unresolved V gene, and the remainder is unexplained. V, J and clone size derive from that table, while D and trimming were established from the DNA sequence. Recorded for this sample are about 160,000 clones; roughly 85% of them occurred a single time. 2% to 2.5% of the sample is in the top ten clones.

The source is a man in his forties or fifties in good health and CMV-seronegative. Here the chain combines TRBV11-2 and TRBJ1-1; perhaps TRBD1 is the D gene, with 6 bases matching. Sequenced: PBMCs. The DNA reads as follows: TGTGCCAGCAGAGCTACAGGGAAGGACGCTGAAGCTTTCTTT. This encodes CASRATGKDAEAFF.